This T cell receptor (beta chain) was obtained from a study of blood T cell repertoires in COVID-19 (dated by TCRdb to between 2020 and 2021). Some background on the complete study: Collaborator samples came from the United States, Italy and Spain and covered acute and convalescent phases of COVID-19. The sample metadata nearly always contained a de-identified subject ID, COVID-19 status, age in years and sex. Where available, HLA class I and class II types were obtained from metadata supplied by the sample provider rather than from assay-based typing. The repertoires were released in a freely available public database intended as a resource for research on the immune response to SARS-CoV-2. The material from the prospective study consisted of cDNA or gDNA derived from T cells, B-cell-depleted T cells, or PBMCs. Samples were obtained from the ongoing ImmuneRACE study (first 160 participants) and from 1,254 subjects provided by 6 global collaborators. The dataset comprised deeply sampled blood TCRbeta repertoires from subjects exposed to, actively infected with, or recovered from COVID-19.

TCRbeta CDR3 regions were amplified from genomic DNA by means of the immunoSEQ Assay, a bias-controlled multiplex PCR. Per the source publication's procedure: The number of nucleated cells in each sample was estimated by amplification of reference gene primers within the assay. To quantify the absolute abundance of each unique TCRbeta CDR3 rearrangement, sequence reads were collapsed and filtered. For each sample, productive Simpson clonality was calculated as the square root of Simpson's diversity index across productive rearrangements. TCRdb carries this immuneACCESS record with in-frame sequences only. Its versions omit some clonotypes, under half of them owing to an unresolved V gene in the studies checked, with the rest unexplained. For V, J and clone size, that table is used; D and trimming come from the DNA. The sample includes 300,000 to 350,000 clones, with roughly 90% observed a single time. In total, the top ten clones hold about 4.5% of the sample.

The CDR1 and CDR2 encoded by the germline V gene are SQVTM and ANQGSEA. Trimming takes 3 bases off V and 10 bases off J; junction bases not matched to a gene: 14. Spanning cysteine to phenylalanine, the CDR3 consists of 15 amino acids. Of the read, only the CDR3 DNA is kept; its 45 bases are in frame from base 1. Study-wide conclusions, independent of this receptor: The quantity of clinical and demographic metadata differed by source and by participant and was supplied without curation.

Concerning this clone itself: Its recognized antigen is unknown. Per-base qualities were not stored, and no clone one base away is much larger.

Participants in the prospective study were enrolled through a virtual design, were aged roughly 18 to 100 years, and lived in 24 United States geographic areas. To assign participants to cohorts, the prospective study relied on clinical history that participants themselves reported in a screening survey and a study questionnaire. Each participant in the prospective study had whole blood, serum and a nasopharyngeal or oropharyngeal swab collected by mobile phlebotomists. Over an approximately 2-month period, participants in the prospective study had the option of providing additional blood draws and questionnaires. Before DNA extraction, prospective study blood samples were shipped either frozen or at room temperature.

The chain links TRBV29-1 with TRBJ2-3; 9 bases in the junction line up with TRBD2. The specimen was PBMCs or T cells enriched from blood (not recorded which). The source of this sequence is a woman between 18 and 30 years old with acute COVID-19. The CDR3 region has the sequence CSVEFPGTSIHAQYF. The sequenced DNA is TGCAGCGTTGAGTTCCCAGGGACTAGCATTCATGCGCAGTATTTT.